This record concerns one TCR beta chain sequence. The source of the sample is a study of patients and donors after allogeneic stem cell transplantation. TCRdb called the RT-PCR reads again in MiXCR, with one record for every CDR3 protein. The data show about 74,000 distinct CDR3 sequences, with about 30% seen just once and around 27% held by the top ten. CDR1 is SGDLS and CDR2 is YYNGEE in the germline V gene. The trim removed 7 bases at V and 5 bases at J, leaving 14 bases unmatched. This CDR3 comprises 15 residues. The chain couples TRBV9 to TRBJ2-7; 8 bases match TRBD1. Source material: blood, either unsorted or a sorted T cell fraction (not recorded which). This sequence originates from a human donor who was either an allogeneic HSCT recipient or a stem cell or donor lymphocyte infusion donor (not recorded which). It is not recorded whose cells these are; they may come from a transplant donor. CDR3 bases: TGTGCCAGCGGGGGATCCAGGGGGCCAAGCAACGAGCAGTACTTC. Its translation is CASGGSRGPSNEQYF.